The TCR beta chain described here comes from a study of tissue T cells after allogeneic stem cell transplantation. Comparators were a few non-transplant cancer patients without known GI disease. Clones were read by immunoSEQ multiplex PCR, and TCRdb kept only the in-frame ones, dropping some. The repertoire has about 9,900 clones, around three fifths of them found once; the top ten carry around 20%. The germline gives CDR1 SEHNR, CDR2 FQNEAQ (reference sequence). Trimming removed 5 bases from V and 2 bases from J, with 15 bases in between. CDR3 size: 15 residues. Note on this clone: Its target is not known.

Points from the study as a whole: Anatomically similar tissues had similar TCR repertoires within each patient.

This clonotype originated in a female donor over 55 with lung cancer. Sequenced material: tissue from the jejunum, taken at autopsy. This rearrangement joins TRBV7-9 to TRBJ1-2; D remains ambiguous. This CDR3 reads CASSPGRAGNYGYTF. In DNA form, the CDR3 reads TGTGCCAGCAGCCCAGGACGAGCAGGAAACTATGGCTACACCTTC.